These 4 T cell receptor beta chains were all obtained from the same sample, sequenced in a study of blood T cells in healthy people across ages. Then a second PCR, running roughly 7 to 11 cycles, was carried out with a sample-barcoded 5' primer and a J-beta primer mix. TCRdb itself ran the 5' RACE reads through MiXCR, one entry per CDR3 protein. The profile shows about 680,000 distinct CDR3 sequences, more than 40% of them singletons. Specimen: blood. The receptors come from a woman aged 55 to 70 in good health.

This clonotype was picked up a small number of times. The CDR3 is CASSRRLAGASGANVLTF. CDR3 bases: TGTGCCAGCAGCCGGAGACTAGCGGGAGCTTCTGGGGCCAACGTCCTGACTTTC. The V call is TRBV7-2, the J call TRBJ2-6; 12 positions agree with TRBD2. The length of the CDR3 is 18 residues. With 5 bases clipped from V and 1 base from J, the junction kept 6 bases outside the gene matches. Germline values: CDR1 SGHTA, CDR2 FQGNSA.

The rearrangement uses TRBV29-1 and TRBJ2-6, with TRBD1 matching over 9 bases. The V segment lost 4 bases and the J segment 2 bases; nucleotides outside the gene matches: 12. The germline CDR1 and CDR2 sequences are SQVTM and ANQGSEA. CDR3 length: 18 amino acids. The CDR3: CSVVALRQGVTGANVLTF. DNA for the CDR3: TGCAGCGTTGTGGCCTTGCGACAGGGGGTTACTGGGGCCAACGTCCTGACTTTC.

The chain links TRBV14 to TRBJ1-2; D is undetermined. V dropped 1 base and J dropped 0 bases, with 18 bases sitting between them. The CDR3 sequence is 18 residues long. Germline CDR1 reads SGHDN; CDR2 reads FVKESK. The CDR3 bases are TGTGCCAGCAGCCAAGGTCACGGTCCGGGAAGAACTAACTATGGCTACACCTTC. It is translated as CASSQGHGPGRTNYGYTF. Together with reference TRBV14 and TRBJ1-2, the CDR3 gives the full variable domain: EAGVTQFPSHSVIEKGQTVTLRCDPISGHDNLYWYRRVMGKEIKFLLHFVKESKQDESGMPNNRFLAERTGGTYSTLKVQPAELEDSGVYFCASSQGHGPGRTNYGYTFGSGTRLTVV.

J is TRBJ2-5 and V is TRBV29-1; 9 bases line up with TRBD1. This CDR3 comprises 16 residues. Losses at the gene ends were 6 bases for V and 11 bases for J; bases not matched to a gene: 22. The germline V gene has CDR1 SQVTM and CDR2 ANQGSEA. Here the CDR3 reads CSVRPLYRGRYNEQYF. DNA for the CDR3: TGCAGCGTCAGGCCCCTATACAGGGGGCGGTACAATGAGCAGTACTTC.